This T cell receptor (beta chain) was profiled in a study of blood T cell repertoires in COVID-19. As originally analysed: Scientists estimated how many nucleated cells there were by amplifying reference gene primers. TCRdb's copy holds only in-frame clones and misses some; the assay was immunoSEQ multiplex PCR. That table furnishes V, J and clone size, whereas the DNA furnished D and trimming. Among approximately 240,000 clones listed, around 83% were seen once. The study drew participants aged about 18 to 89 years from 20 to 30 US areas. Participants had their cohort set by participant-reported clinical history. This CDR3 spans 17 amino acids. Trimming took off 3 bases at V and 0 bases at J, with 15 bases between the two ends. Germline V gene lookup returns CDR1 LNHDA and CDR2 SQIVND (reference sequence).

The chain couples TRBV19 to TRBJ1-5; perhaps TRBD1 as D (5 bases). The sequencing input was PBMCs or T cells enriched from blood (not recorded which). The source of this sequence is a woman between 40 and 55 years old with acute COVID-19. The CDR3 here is CASSISRGAYSNQPQHF. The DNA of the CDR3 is TGTGCCAGTAGTATTTCAAGGGGCGCATATAGCAATCAGCCCCAGCATTTT.